The clone carrying this TCR beta chain turned up a few times. Its antigen remains unidentified. The sample is drawn from a study of blood T cells in healthy people across ages. For every donor, a draw yielded roughly 10 milliliters of peripheral blood. The germline V and J ends were trimmed by 0 bases and 7 bases, with 10 bases remaining between them. This CDR3 is 15 amino acids long. The germline V gene encodes CDR1 LGHNA and CDR2 YSLEER. A sample-barcoded 5' primer and a J-beta primer mix were used in a second PCR of roughly 7 to 12 cycles. TCRdb used MiXCR to reprocess the 5' RACE reads, holding one entry per CDR3 protein. The data show 590,000 or so distinct CDR3 sequences, approximately 30% seen once. Findings of the study overall: TCR beta diversity, measured per million T cells, fell in a roughly linear way with age.

The sequenced sample was blood. This rearrangement joins TRBV4-3 to TRBJ1-6; D perhaps matches TRBD1 (5 bases). This clonotype was sampled from an elderly woman in good health. CDR3 bases: TGCGCCAGCAGCCAAGATCAGGGTCGGAATTCACCCCTCCACTTT. The encoded protein is CASSQDQGRNSPLHF.